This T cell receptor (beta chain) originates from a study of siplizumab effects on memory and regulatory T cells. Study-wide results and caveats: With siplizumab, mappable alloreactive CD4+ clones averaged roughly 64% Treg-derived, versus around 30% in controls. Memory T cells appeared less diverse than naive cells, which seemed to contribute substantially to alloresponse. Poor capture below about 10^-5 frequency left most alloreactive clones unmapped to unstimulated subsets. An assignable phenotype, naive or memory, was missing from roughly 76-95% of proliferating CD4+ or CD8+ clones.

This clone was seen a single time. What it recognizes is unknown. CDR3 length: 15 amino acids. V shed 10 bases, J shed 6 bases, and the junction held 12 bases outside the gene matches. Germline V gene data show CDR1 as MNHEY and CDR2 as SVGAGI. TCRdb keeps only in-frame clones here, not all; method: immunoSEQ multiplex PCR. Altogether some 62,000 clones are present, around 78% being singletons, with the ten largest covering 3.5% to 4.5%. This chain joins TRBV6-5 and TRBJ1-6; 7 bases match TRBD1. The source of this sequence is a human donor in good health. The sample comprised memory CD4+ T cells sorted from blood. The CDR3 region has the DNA TGTGCCACCAGGGGGACGACAGGGACTAATTCACCCCTCCACTTT. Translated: CATRGTTGTNSPLHF.